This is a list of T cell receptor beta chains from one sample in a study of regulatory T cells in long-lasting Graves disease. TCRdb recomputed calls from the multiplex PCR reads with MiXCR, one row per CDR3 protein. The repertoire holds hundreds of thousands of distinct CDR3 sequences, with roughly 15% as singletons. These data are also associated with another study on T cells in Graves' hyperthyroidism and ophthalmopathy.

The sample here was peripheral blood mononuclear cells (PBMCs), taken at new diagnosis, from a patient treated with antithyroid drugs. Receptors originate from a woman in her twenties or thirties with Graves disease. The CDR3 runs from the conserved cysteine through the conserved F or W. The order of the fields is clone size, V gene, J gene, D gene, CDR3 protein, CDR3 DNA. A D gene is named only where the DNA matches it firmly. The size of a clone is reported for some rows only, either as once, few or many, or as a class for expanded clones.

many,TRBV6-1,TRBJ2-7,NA,CASSTSGSVDYEQYF,TGTGCCAGCAGTACCTCCGGGTCAGTGGACTACGAGCAGTACTTC
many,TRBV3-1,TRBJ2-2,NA,CASSHPGQPNTGELFF,TGTGCCAGCAGCCACCCGGGACAACCTAACACCGGGGAGCTGTTTTTT
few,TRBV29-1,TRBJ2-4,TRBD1,CSVGTGILAKNIQYF,TGCAGCGTGGGGACAGGAATTCTAGCCAAAAACATTCAGTACTTC
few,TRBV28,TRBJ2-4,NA,CASNPTGARGKNIQYF,TGTGCCAGCAATCCCACGGGGGCAAGGGGCAAAAACATTCAGTACTTC
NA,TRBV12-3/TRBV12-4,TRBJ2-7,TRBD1,CASSQTGAYEQYF,TGTGCCAGCAGCCAGACAGGGGCCTACGAGCAGTACTTC
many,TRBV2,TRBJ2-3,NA,CASKEMVLDSDTQYF,TGTGCCAGCAAGGAAATGGTCCTTGACTCAGATACGCAGTATTTT
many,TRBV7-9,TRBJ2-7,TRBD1,CASSRPDREAYEQYF,TGTGCCAGCAGTCGACCGGACAGGGAGGCCTACGAGCAGTACTTC
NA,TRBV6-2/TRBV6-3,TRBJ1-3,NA,CASSSGRNSGNTIYF,TGTGCCAGCAGTTCGGGACGGAACTCTGGAAACACCATATATTTT
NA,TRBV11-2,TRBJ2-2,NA,CASRSTGRLGNTGELFF,TGTGCCAGCAGATCGACAGGCCGGCTAGGGAACACCGGGGAGCTGTTTTTT
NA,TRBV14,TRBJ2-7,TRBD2,CASSQGGGHDYEQYF,TGTGCCAGCAGCCAAGGCGGGGGGCACGACTACGAGCAGTACTTC
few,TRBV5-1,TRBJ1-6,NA,CASSERQASRDSPLHF,TGCGCCAGCAGCGAAAGACAGGCCTCCAGGGATTCACCCCTCCACTTT
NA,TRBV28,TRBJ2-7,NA,CASRRAGVSYEQYF,TGTGCCAGCCGGCGGGCAGGAGTTTCCTACGAGCAGTACTTC
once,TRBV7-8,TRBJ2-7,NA,CASSLGARGYEQYF,TGTGCCAGCAGCTTAGGAGCTAGGGGCTACGAGCAGTACTTC
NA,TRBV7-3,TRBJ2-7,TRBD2,CASSSGRLAGGPYEQYF,TGTGCCAGCAGCTCAGGTCGGTTAGCGGGAGGGCCCTACGAGCAGTACTTC
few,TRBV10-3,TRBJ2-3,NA,CAIRGEASTDTQYF,TGTGCCATCAGGGGAGAGGCAAGCACAGATACGCAGTATTTT
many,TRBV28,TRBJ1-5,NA,CASSLRARQPQHF,TGTGCCAGCAGTCTCAGGGCAAGACAGCCCCAGCATTTT
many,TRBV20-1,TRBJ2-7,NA,CSAPMGQPPYEQYF,TGCAGTGCCCCTATGGGACAACCGCCCTACGAGCAGTACTTC
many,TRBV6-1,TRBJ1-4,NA,CASSETAGRREKLFF,TGTGCCAGCAGTGAGACGGCAGGGCGCCGTGAAAAACTGTTTTTT
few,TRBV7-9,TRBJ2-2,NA,CASSPLGGGLLAGELFF,TGTGCCAGCAGCCCACTTGGGGGAGGCCTTCTCGCCGGGGAGCTGTTTTTT
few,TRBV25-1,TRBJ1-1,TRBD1,CASSETGAETEAFF,TGTGCCAGCAGTGAGACAGGGGCTGAGACTGAAGCTTTCTTT
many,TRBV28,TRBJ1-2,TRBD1,CASTSPPGQGRGGYTF,TGTGCCAGCACCTCGCCCCCCGGACAGGGAAGGGGTGGCTACACCTTC
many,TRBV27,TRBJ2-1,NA,CASSLSVENEQFF,TGTGCCAGCAGTTTATCGGTGGAGAATGAGCAGTTCTTC
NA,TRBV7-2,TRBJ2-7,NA,CASSLFGGISYEQYF,TGTGCCAGCAGCTTATTTGGCGGGATCTCCTACGAGCAGTACTTC
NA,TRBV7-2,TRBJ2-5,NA,CASSLGSSPTTQYF,TGTGCCAGCAGCTTAGGGTCGTCCCCAACGACCCAGTACTTC
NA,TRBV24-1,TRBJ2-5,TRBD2,CATSDFVAGNQETQYF,TGTGCCACCAGTGATTTTGTAGCGGGGAACCAAGAGACCCAGTACTTC
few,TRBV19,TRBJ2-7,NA,CASSSGMPPYEQYF,TGTGCCAGTAGTAGCGGGATGCCTCCCTACGAGCAGTACTTC
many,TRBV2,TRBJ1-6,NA,CASRTVIGAPLHF,TGTGCCAGCAGAACTGTGATAGGGGCTCCCCTCCACTTT
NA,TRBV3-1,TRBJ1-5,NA,CASSQGGGTSHQPQHF,TGTGCCAGCAGCCAAGGTGGAGGAACTTCCCATCAGCCCCAGCATTTT
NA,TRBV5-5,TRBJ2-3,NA,CASSFTVADTQYF,TGTGCCAGCAGCTTCACGGTCGCAGATACGCAGTATTTT
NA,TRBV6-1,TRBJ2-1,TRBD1,CASSGQGGEQFF,TGTGCCAGCAGTGGACAGGGGGGTGAGCAGTTCTTC
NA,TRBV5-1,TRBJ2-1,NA,CASSDQGADEQFF,TGCGCCAGCAGCGACCAGGGAGCAGATGAGCAGTTCTTC
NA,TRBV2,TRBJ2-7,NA,CASSVRPGPYEQYF,TGTGCCAGCAGTGTTAGGCCAGGACCCTACGAGCAGTACTTC
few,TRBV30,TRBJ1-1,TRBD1,CAWSQTGEAFF,TGTGCCTGGAGTCAGACAGGGGAAGCTTTCTTT
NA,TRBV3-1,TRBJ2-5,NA,CASSQDSGRGGGETQYF,TGTGCCAGCAGCCAAGACTCAGGGCGCGGCGGTGGAGAGACCCAGTACTTC
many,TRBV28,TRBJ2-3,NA,CASSLDGFAQYF,TGTGCCAGCAGTTTGGATGGCTTTGCCCAGTATTTT
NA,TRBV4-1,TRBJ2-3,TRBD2,CASSGPREGTDTQYF,TGCGCCAGCAGTGGCCCGCGGGAGGGCACAGATACGCAGTATTTT
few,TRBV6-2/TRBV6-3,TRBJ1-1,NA,CASSYSGHAEAFF,TGTGCCAGCAGTTACTCCGGACACGCTGAAGCTTTCTTT
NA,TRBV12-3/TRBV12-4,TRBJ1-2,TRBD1,CASSFLQGGYTF,TGTGCCAGCAGTTTTTTACAGGGGGGCTACACCTTC
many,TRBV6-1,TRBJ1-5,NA,CASRQGGWGAQPQHF,TGTGCCAGCAGACAGGGTGGCTGGGGGGCCCAGCCCCAGCATTTT
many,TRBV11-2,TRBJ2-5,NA,CASSLGFGLVEETQYF,TGTGCCAGCAGCTTAGGATTCGGGCTCGTTGAAGAGACCCAGTACTTC
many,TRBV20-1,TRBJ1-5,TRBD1,CSATQGTNSNQPQHF,TGCAGTGCTACACAGGGGACTAATAGCAATCAGCCCCAGCATTTT
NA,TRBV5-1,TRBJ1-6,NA,CASSLDAVNNSPLHF,TGCGCCAGCAGCTTGGATGCAGTAAATAATTCACCCCTCCACTTT
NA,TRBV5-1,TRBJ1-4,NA,CASSLAMQGIPNEKLFF,TGCGCCAGCAGCTTGGCCATGCAGGGAATACCTAATGAAAAACTGTTTTTT
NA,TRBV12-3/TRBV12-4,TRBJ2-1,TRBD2,CASRPPGLADYNEQFF,TGTGCCAGCAGACCCCCGGGACTAGCGGATTACAATGAGCAGTTCTTC
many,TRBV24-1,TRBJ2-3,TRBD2,CATSDPGLAGSDTQYF,TGTGCCACCAGTGATCCAGGACTAGCGGGATCAGATACGCAGTATTTT
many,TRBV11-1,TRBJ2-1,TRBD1,CASSFTAFRTGGVNEQFF,TGTGCCAGCAGCTTCACGGCGTTTCGAACAGGGGGAGTCAATGAGCAGTTCTTC
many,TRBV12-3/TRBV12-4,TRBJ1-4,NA,CASSAGLGKLFF,TGTGCCAGCAGTGCCGGGCTCGGAAAACTGTTTTTT
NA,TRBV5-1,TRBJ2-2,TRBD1,CASSGTEGSAGELFF,TGCGCCAGCTCCGGGACAGAGGGGTCCGCCGGGGAGCTGTTTTTT
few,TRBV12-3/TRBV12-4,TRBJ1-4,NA,CASRQGLLANEKLFF,TGTGCCAGCAGGCAGGGGTTGTTGGCTAATGAAAAACTGTTTTTT
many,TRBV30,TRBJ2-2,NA,CAWSVRDSYTGELFF,TGTGCCTGGAGTGTACGTGACAGTTACACCGGGGAGCTGTTTTTT
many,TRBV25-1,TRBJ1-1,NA,CASSEYRTEGTEAFF,TGTGCCAGCAGTGAATATAGGACAGAGGGAACTGAAGCTTTCTTT
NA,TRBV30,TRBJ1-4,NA,CAWSRTYATNEKLFF,TGTGCCTGGAGTAGGACGTACGCAACTAATGAAAAACTGTTTTTT
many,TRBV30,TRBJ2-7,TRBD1,CAWSGPGQGKYEQYF,TGTGCCTGGAGTGGGCCGGGACAGGGGAAGTACGAGCAGTACTTC
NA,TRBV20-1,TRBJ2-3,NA,CSARDNLASTDTQYF,TGCAGTGCTAGAGATAATCTAGCATCCACAGATACGCAGTATTTT
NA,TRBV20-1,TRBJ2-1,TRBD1,CSAPTGPTNEQFF,TGCAGTGCTCCGACAGGGCCCACCAATGAGCAGTTCTTC
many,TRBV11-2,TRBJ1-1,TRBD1,CASSPGTGNTEAFF,TGTGCCAGCAGCCCCGGGACAGGGAACACTGAAGCTTTCTTT
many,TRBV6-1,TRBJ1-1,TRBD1,CASRQGGFNTEAFF,TGTGCCAGTAGACAGGGGGGATTTAACACTGAAGCTTTCTTT